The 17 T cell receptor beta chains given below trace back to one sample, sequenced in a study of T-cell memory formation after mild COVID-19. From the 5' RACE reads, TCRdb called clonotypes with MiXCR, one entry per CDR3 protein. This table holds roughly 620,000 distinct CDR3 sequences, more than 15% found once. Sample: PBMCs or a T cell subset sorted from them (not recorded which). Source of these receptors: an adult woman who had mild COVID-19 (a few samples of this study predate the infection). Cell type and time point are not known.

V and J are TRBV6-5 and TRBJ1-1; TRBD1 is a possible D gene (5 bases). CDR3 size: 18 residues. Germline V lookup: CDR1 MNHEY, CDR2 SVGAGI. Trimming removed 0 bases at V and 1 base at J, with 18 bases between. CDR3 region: CASSYSMGVWAGNTEAFF. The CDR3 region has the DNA TGTGCCAGCAGTTACTCGATGGGGGTCTGGGCTGGGAACACTGAAGCTTTCTTT.

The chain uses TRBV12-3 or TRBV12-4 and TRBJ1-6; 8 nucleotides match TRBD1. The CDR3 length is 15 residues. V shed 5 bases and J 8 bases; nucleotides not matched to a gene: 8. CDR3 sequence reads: CASSPSDRDYSPLHF. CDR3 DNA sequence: TGTGCCAGCAGTCCCTCGGACAGGGATTATTCACCCCTCCACTTT.

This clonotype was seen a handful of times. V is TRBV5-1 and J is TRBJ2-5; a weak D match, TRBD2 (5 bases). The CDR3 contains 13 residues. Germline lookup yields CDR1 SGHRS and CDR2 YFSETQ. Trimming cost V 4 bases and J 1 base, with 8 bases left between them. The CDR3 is CASSAGIQETQYF. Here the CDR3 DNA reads TGCGCCAGCAGCGCCGGGATCCAAGAGACCCAGTACTTC.

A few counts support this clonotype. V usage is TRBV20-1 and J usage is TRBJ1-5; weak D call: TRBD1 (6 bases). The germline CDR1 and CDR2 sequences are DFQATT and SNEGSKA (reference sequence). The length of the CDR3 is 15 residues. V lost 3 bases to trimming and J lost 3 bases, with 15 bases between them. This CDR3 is CSASTGRQYNQPQHF. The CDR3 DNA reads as TGCAGTGCTAGTACAGGGAGGCAATACAATCAGCCCCAGCATTTT.

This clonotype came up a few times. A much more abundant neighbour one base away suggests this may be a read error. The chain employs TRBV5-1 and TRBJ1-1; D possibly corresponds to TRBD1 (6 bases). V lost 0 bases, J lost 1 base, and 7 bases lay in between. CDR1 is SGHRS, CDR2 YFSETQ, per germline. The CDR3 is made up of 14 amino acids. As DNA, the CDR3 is TGCGCCAGCAGCTTGGAACAGGGGAACACTGAAGCTTTCTTT. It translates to CASSLEQGNTEAFF.

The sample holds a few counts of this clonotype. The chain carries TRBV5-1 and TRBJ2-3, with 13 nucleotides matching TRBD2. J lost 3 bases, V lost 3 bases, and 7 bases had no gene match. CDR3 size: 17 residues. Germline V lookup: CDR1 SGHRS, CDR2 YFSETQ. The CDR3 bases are TGCGCCAGCAGCTCGCTGACTAGCGGGGGGTCTACAGATACGCAGTATTTT. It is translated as CASSSLTSGGSTDTQYF. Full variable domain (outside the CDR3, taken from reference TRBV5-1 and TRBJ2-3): KAGVTQTPRYLIKTRGQQVTLSCSPISGHRSVSWYQQTPGQGLQFLFEYFSETQRNKGNFPGRFSGRQFSNSRSEMNVSTLELGDSALYLCASSSLTSGGSTDTQYFGPGTRLTVL.

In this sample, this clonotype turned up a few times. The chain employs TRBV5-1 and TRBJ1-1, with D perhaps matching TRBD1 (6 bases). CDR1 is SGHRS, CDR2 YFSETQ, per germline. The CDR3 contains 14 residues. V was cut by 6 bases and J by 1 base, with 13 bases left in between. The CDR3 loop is CASTPGTSNTEAFF. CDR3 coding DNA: TGCGCCAGCACGCCCGGGACATCGAACACTGAAGCTTTCTTT.

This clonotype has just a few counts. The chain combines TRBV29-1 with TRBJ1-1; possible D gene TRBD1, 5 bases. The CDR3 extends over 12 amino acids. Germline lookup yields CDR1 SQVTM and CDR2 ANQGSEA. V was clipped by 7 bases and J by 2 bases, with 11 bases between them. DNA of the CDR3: TGCAGCGGCTGTGGGACTAACACTGAAGCTTTCTTT. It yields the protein CSGCGTNTEAFF.

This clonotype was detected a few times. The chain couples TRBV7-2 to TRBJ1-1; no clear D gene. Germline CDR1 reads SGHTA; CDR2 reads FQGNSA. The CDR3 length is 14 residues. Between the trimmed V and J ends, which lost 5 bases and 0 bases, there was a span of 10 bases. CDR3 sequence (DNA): TGTGCCAGCAGCCCTCGACGGATGAACACTGAAGCTTTCTTT. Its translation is CASSPRRMNTEAFF.

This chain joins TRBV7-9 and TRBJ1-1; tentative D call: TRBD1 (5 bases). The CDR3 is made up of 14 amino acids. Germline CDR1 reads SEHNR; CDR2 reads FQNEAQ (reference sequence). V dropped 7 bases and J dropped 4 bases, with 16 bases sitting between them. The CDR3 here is CASMFLGRVTEAFF. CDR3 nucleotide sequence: TGTGCCAGCATGTTTCTGGGACGGGTCACTGAAGCTTTCTTT. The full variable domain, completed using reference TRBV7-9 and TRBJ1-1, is DTGVSQNPRHKITKRGQNVTFRCDPISEHNRLYWYRQTLGQGPEFLTYFQNEAQLEKSRLLSDRFSAERPKGSFSTLEIQRTEQGDSAMYLCASMFLGRVTEAFFGQGTRLTVV.

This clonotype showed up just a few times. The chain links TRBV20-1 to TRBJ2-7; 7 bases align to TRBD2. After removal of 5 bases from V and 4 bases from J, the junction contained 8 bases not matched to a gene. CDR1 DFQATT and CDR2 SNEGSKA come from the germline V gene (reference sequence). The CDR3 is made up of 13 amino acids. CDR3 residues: CSAPLAGEYEQYF. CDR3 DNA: TGCAGTGCTCCTCTCGCGGGAGAGTACGAGCAGTACTTC.

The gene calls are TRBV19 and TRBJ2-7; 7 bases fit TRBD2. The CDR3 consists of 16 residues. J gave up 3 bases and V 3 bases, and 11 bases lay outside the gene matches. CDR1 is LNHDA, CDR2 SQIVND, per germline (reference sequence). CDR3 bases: TGTGCCAGTAGTATGGGAGGGACGTATTCCGTCTACGAGCAGTACTTC. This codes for CASSMGGTYSVYEQYF.

The CDR3 here is CASSPFSGGKETQYF. CDR3 coding DNA: TGTGCCAGCAGCCCCTTTTCGGGAGGGAAAGAGACCCAGTACTTC. V usage is TRBV7-9 and J usage is TRBJ2-5, with TRBD2 identical over 8 bases. Looked up from germline, CDR1 is SEHNR and CDR2 is FQNEAQ (reference sequence). Germline trimming cut 5 bases from V and 3 bases from J; bases unmatched to any gene: 8. The CDR3 has 15 amino acids.

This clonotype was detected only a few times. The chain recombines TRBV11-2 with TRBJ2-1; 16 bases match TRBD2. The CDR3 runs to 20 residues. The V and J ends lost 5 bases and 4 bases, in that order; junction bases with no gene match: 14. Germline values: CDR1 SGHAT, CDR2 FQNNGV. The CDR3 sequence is CASSPPPGLAGGPGYNEQFF. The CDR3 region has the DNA TGTGCCAGCAGCCCACCCCCGGGACTAGCGGGAGGGCCGGGGTACAATGAGCAGTTCTTC.

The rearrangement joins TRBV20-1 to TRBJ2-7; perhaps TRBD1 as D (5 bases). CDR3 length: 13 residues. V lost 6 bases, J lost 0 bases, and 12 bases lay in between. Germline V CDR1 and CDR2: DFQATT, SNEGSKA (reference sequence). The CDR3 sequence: CSARDSVSYEQYF. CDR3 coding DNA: TGCAGTGCCCGTGACAGTGTCTCCTACGAGCAGTACTTC.

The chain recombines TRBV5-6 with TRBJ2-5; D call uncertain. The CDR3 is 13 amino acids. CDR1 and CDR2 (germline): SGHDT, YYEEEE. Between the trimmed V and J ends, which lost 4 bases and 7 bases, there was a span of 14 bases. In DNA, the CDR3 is TGTGCCAGCAGCCCCGGACGAGAAGGGACCCAGTACTTC. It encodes CASSPGREGTQYF.

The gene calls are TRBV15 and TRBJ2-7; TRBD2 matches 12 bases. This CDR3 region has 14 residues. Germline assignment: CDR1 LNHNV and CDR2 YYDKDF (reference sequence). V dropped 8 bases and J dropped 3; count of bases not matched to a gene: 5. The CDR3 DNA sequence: TGTGCCACCCGACTAGCGGGAGATGGCTACGAGCAGTACTTC. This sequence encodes CATRLAGDGYEQYF.